Listed here are 20 T cell receptor beta chains from one sample, sequenced in a study of cytomegalovirus exposure and HLA in healthy donors. Primers for the PCR totalled 60 Vbeta and 13 Jbeta. Here immunoSEQ multiplex PCR was the method, and the copy in TCRdb shows in-frame clones only, minus some. The sample has about 54,000 clones, and its top ten clones hold approximately 7%. Source material: PBMCs. These receptors came from a middle-aged woman in good health and CMV-seronegative.

V gene TRBV11-2 combines with J gene TRBJ2-7; 8 nucleotides agree with TRBD1. The CDR3 is 15 amino acids. Germline V CDR1 and CDR2: SGHAT, FQNNGV. J was trimmed by 5 bases and V by 1 base; bases with no gene match: 7. For the CDR3, the DNA is TGTGCCAGCAGCTTAGCACCGGACAGGGCCGACGAGCAGTACTTC. This encodes CASSLAPDRADEQYF.

The chain is built from TRBV23-1 and TRBJ2-7; D remains ambiguous. TRBV23-1 carries the ORF label, with uncertain function. The V gene lost 7 bases and the J gene lost 3 bases, with 4 bases spanning the gap. This CDR3 comprises 10 residues. The CDR3 is CASTRYEQYF. The CDR3, as DNA: TGCGCCAGCACCCGCTACGAGCAGTACTTC.

The chain uses TRBV2 and TRBJ2-5, with TRBD1 matching 7 bases. The V and J ends lost 5 bases and 1 base, in that order; junction bases with no gene match: 1. CDR1 and CDR2 (germline): SNHLY, FYNNEI. CDR3 length equals 13 residues. The CDR3 DNA reads TGTGCCAGCAGTCCAGGGGGCCAAGAGACCCAGTACTTC. Translation gives CASSPGGQETQYF. The full variable domain, with the rest looked up from reference TRBV2 and TRBJ2-5, is EPEVTQTPSHQVTQMGQEVILRCVPISNHLYFYWYRQILGQKVEFLVSFYNNEISEKSEIFDDQFSVERPDGSNFTLKIRSTKLEDSAMYFCASSPGGQETQYFGPGTRLLVL.

The chain links TRBV10-3 to TRBJ2-7; TRBD2 aligns across 7 bases. The CDR3 is made up of 14 amino acids. Germline V gene data show CDR1 as ENHRY and CDR2 as SYGVKD. Trimming took 2 bases from V and 3 from J; bases not matched to a gene: 4. In DNA form, the CDR3 reads TGTGCCATCAGTGAGAATCGCGGGGGCTACGAGCAGTACTTC. Its protein product is CAISENRGGYEQYF.

The V and J genes are TRBV29-1 and TRBJ2-1, with TRBD2 identical over 14 bases. CDR1 is SQVTM and CDR2 is ANQGSEA in the germline V gene. After removal of 5 bases from V and 5 bases from J, the junction contained 2 bases not matched to a gene. The CDR3 runs 14 residues. This chain's CDR3 is CSVSTSGGDNEQFF. For the CDR3, the DNA is TGCAGCGTTTCGACTAGCGGGGGGGACAATGAGCAGTTCTTC.

The chain recombines TRBV7-8 with TRBJ2-7; maybe TRBD2 (6 bases). V was pared by 4 bases and J by 2 bases, with 12 bases between. The CDR3 runs 14 residues. Germline V gives CDR1 SGHVS, CDR2 FQNEAQ. CDR3 DNA sequence: TGTGCCAGCAGCTCCACCGGGACTCCCTACGAGCAGTACTTC. This codes for CASSSTGTPYEQYF.

The chain links TRBV18 to TRBJ2-7; TRBD1 aligns across 9 bases. Germline V gene sequence: CDR1 KGHSH, CDR2 LQKENI. V dropped 3 bases and J dropped 4; count of bases not matched to a gene: 4. The length of the CDR3 is 14 residues. This chain's CDR3 is CASSPRTGEYEQYF. Here the CDR3 DNA reads TGTGCCAGCTCACCGCGGACAGGGGAATACGAGCAGTACTTC. The whole variable domain, remainder taken from reference TRBV18 and TRBJ2-7, is NAGVMQNPRHLVRRRGQEARLRCSPMKGHSHVYWYRQLPEEGLKFMVYLQKENIIDESGMPKERFSAEFPKEGPSILRIQQVVRGDSAAYFCASSPRTGEYEQYFGPGTRLTVT.

This chain uses TRBV5-1 with TRBJ1-5; D remains unclear. The length of the CDR3 is 13 residues. Germline V gene lookup returns CDR1 SGHRS and CDR2 YFSETQ. Trimming shortened V by 2 bases and J by 6 bases, and 9 bases separated the two germline ends. In DNA form, the CDR3 reads TGCGCCAGCAGCTTCCGGGCGGGTCAGCCCCAGCATTTT. Its protein product is CASSFRAGQPQHF.

The rearrangement joins TRBV27 to TRBJ2-7; 9 nucleotides align to TRBD2. CDR1 is MNHEY, CDR2 SMNVEV, per germline (reference sequence). The junction had 13 bases not matched to a gene; V was cut back by 5 bases and J by 2 bases. The CDR3 totals 17 residues. The CDR3 here is CASSVKLAGINAYEQYF. The CDR3 DNA reads TGTGCCAGCAGTGTAAAACTAGCGGGTATTAACGCCTACGAGCAGTACTTC.

This chain links TRBV18 with TRBJ2-3, with 9 nucleotides matching TRBD1. Germline V gene data show CDR1 as KGHSH and CDR2 as LQKENI. This CDR3 is built from 16 residues. After removal of 3 bases from V and 3 bases from J, the junction contained 7 bases not matched to a gene. The CDR3 sequence is CASSPEDRGGTDTQYF. The CDR3 bases are TGTGCCAGCTCACCCGAGGACAGGGGAGGTACAGATACGCAGTATTTT. Full variable domain (rest looked up from reference TRBV18 and TRBJ2-3): NAGVMQNPRHLVRRRGQEARLRCSPMKGHSHVYWYRQLPEEGLKFMVYLQKENIIDESGMPKERFSAEFPKEGPSILRIQQVVRGDSAAYFCASSPEDRGGTDTQYFGPGTRLTVL.

V usage is TRBV6-5 and J usage is TRBJ1-1; D may be TRBD1 (6 bases). Trimming removed 2 bases at V and 1 base at J, with 11 bases between. Germline CDR1 MNHEY, CDR2 SVGAGI. CDR3 length: 15 residues. The CDR3 spells CASSYGDIQNTEAFF. In DNA form, the CDR3 reads TGTGCCAGCAGTTACGGGGACATACAGAACACTGAAGCTTTCTTT.

The CDR3 loop reads CASSRFSGALLGGYTF. In DNA, the CDR3 is TGTGCCAGTAGCCGTTTCTCAGGGGCACTCCTAGGAGGCTACACCTTC. This sequence joins TRBV19 and TRBJ1-2; D may be TRBD1 (6 bases). Germline loops: CDR1 LNHDA, CDR2 SQIVND (reference sequence). The CDR3 totals 16 residues. V was shortened by 6 bases and J by 8 bases, with 25 bases between the two germline ends.

The chain employs TRBV7-2 and TRBJ1-2; 7 bases line up with TRBD1. V lost 5 bases to trimming and J lost 1 base; unmatched junction nucleotides: 7. The V gene's germline CDR1 is SGHTA and CDR2 FQGNSA. This CDR3 has 15 amino acids. The CDR3 DNA sequence: TGTGCCAGCAGCGAAGGACAGGCGCTTAACTATGGCTACACCTTC. Protein sequence: CASSEGQALNYGYTF.

Here the CDR3 DNA reads TGTGCCAGCAGTTTATGGGGGGCTGGCTACGAGCAGTACTTC. Encoded protein: CASSLWGAGYEQYF. V gene TRBV28 combines with J gene TRBJ2-7, with D possibly being TRBD1 (6 bases). The CDR3 runs to 14 residues. Trimming took off 0 bases at V and 3 bases at J, with 9 bases between the two ends. Germline CDR1 and CDR2: MDHEN and SYDVKM.

V usage is TRBV5-1 and J usage is TRBJ2-5, with 11 nucleotides matching TRBD2. Looked up from germline, CDR1 is SGHRS and CDR2 is YFSETQ. CDR3 length equals 15 residues. The trim removed 4 bases at V and 1 base at J, leaving 3 bases unmatched. The CDR3: CASSGGLAGQETQYF. The CDR3 nucleotides read TGCGCCAGCAGCGGTGGACTAGCGGGCCAAGAGACCCAGTACTTC.

The chain joins TRBV9 to TRBJ1-2, with D possibly being TRBD1 (6 bases). The V gene lost 4 bases and the J gene lost 6 bases, with 22 bases spanning the gap. Germline V lookup: CDR1 SGDLS, CDR2 YYNGEE. The CDR3 has 16 residues. Here the CDR3 reads CASSRRNYEGVDGYTF. The CDR3 DNA is TGTGCCAGCAGCCGGAGAAACTACGAGGGGGTGGATGGCTACACCTTC. Full variable domain (outside the CDR3, taken from reference TRBV9 and TRBJ1-2): DSGVTQTPKHLITATGQRVTLRCSPRSGDLSVYWYQQSLDQGLQFLIQYYNGEERAKGNILERFSAQQFPDLHSELNLSSLELGDSALYFCASSRRNYEGVDGYTFGSGTRLTVV.

The chain recombines TRBV9 with TRBJ1-3, with D possibly being TRBD1 (6 bases). Germline V gene data show CDR1 as SGDLS and CDR2 as YYNGEE. The V end lost 0 bases, the J end lost 2 bases, and 12 bases lay between the germline ends. This CDR3 spans 16 amino acids. The DNA for the CDR3 is TGTGCCAGCAGCGTAGGGCAGGGGCTTCCTGGAAACACCATATATTTT. This sequence encodes CASSVGQGLPGNTIYF.

V gene TRBV11-2 combines with J gene TRBJ2-7; D is uncertain. V was pared by 5 bases and J by 5 bases, with 16 bases between. The CDR3 is 14 residues long. In germline, CDR1 is SGHAT, CDR2 FQNNGV. The CDR3, as DNA: TGTGCCAGCAGCGGCGCCAGGCTTTCGGACGAGCAGTACTTC. It translates to CASSGARLSDEQYF.

The J gene is TRBJ2-4, the V gene TRBV30; a possible D gene is TRBD2 (6 bases). The germline gives CDR1 GTSNPN, CDR2 SVGIG (reference sequence). This CDR3 has 15 amino acids. The germline V and J ends were trimmed by 0 bases and 0 bases, with 9 bases remaining between them. DNA for the CDR3: TGTGCCTGGAGTGTAGGAGGGAGAGCCAAAAACATTCAGTACTTC. Encoded protein: CAWSVGGRAKNIQYF.

This clone counts as medium-sized by frequency. The V and J genes are TRBV5-4 and TRBJ2-1; TRBD1 agrees at 9 bases. The CDR3 totals 14 residues. The germline gives CDR1 SGHNT, CDR2 YYREEE (reference sequence). J gave up 7 bases and V 3 bases, and 5 bases lay outside the gene matches. The CDR3 sequence: CASSWDREGNEQFF. In DNA form, the CDR3 reads TGTGCCAGCAGCTGGGACAGGGAGGGGAATGAGCAGTTCTTC.